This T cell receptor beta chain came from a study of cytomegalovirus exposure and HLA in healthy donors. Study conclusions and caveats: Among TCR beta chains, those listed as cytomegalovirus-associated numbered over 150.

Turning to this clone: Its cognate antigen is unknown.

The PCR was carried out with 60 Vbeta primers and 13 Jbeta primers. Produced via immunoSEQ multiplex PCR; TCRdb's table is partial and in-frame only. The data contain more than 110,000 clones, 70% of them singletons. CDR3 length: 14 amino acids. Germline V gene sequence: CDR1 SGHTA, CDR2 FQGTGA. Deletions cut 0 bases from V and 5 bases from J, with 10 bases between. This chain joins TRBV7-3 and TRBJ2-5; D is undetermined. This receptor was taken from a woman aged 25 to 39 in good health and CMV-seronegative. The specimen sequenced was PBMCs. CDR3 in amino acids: CASSLTGLLETQYF. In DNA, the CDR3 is TGTGCCAGCAGCTTAACTGGCTTGTTGGAGACCCAGTACTTC.